The next 28 T cell receptor beta chains were all read from a single sample in a study of post-analysis software for immune sequencing data. Study results and caveats: Four or five TRBV segments, including TRBV5-6, TRBV5-1 and TRBV20-1, were more frequent in patients than controls.

These receptors' antigens are unknown. The TCR beta cDNA libraries carried unique molecular identifiers. TCRdb processed the PCR reads anew with MiXCR; each CDR3 protein has one entry. The table includes about 500,000 distinct CDR3 sequences, roughly 45% detected once. The sample comprised blood. These receptors all come from a girl aged 5-17 years with multiple sclerosis.

This chain uses TRBV7-2 with TRBJ2-7, with D perhaps TRBD2 (6 bases). The V and J ends lost 7 bases and 0 bases respectively, with 13 bases between them. This CDR3 comprises 14 residues. Germline CDR1 reads SGHTA; CDR2 reads FQGNSA. This CDR3 reads CASTSDYGSYEQYF. Written as DNA, the CDR3 is TGTGCCAGCACTTCGGACTACGGCTCCTACGAGCAGTACTTC.

This clonotype was seen more than once but under ten times. In nucleotides, the CDR3 is TGCGCGGTGGGGCGGACCCTGAACACTGAAGCTTTCTTT. Translating gives CAVGRTLNTEAFF. This chain joins TRBV20-1 and TRBJ1-1, with D perhaps TRBD1 (5 bases). Looked up from germline, CDR1 is DFQATT and CDR2 is SNEGSKA (reference sequence). This CDR3 comprises 13 residues.

This clonotype has only a few counts. The chain carries TRBV4-1 and TRBJ2-1; D remains ambiguous. CDR3 length: 12 amino acids. The V end was cut by 1 base, the J end by 8 bases, with 6 bases between. CDR1 is MGHRA, CDR2 YSYEKL, per germline. CDR3 nucleotide sequence: TGCGCCAGCAGCCAAGTGTGGTATGAGCAGTTCTTC. Translating it yields CASSQVWYEQFF.

CDR3 sequence (DNA): TGTGCCAGCAGCTGGAGTAGCGGGAGGGTGAGTGAGCAGTACTTC. Amino acids: CASSWSSGRVSEQYF. The chain couples TRBV7-2 to TRBJ2-5; 11 nucleotides match TRBD2. After removal of 4 bases from V and 11 bases from J, the junction contained 12 bases not matched to a gene. The CDR3 is 15 residues long. Germline CDR1 and CDR2: SGHTA and FQGNSA.

CDR3 in DNA: TGCGCCAGCAGCATCCGGGGTAGCGGGTACAATGAGCAGTTCTTC. Translating it yields CASSIRGSGYNEQFF. The rearrangement uses TRBV5-1 and TRBJ2-1; 7 nucleotides line up with TRBD2. Germline CDR1 and CDR2: SGHRS and YFSETQ. The CDR3 extends over 15 amino acids. The ends lost 4 bases at V and 4 bases at J; junction bases unmatched: 8.

The J gene is TRBJ2-1, the V gene TRBV7-2; a possible D gene is TRBD2 (5 bases). The germline V and J ends were trimmed by 3 bases and 0 bases, with 12 bases remaining between them. Germline V lookup: CDR1 SGHTA, CDR2 FQGNSA. This CDR3 comprises 16 residues. CDR3 DNA: TGTGCCAGCAGCTTGAGGGCGGGTCCCTCCTACAATGAGCAGTTCTTC. Its protein is CASSLRAGPSYNEQFF.

The chain links TRBV10-3 to TRBJ2-1; TRBD2 agrees at 12 bases. Germline V gene sequence: CDR1 ENHRY, CDR2 SYGVKD. The V gene end was trimmed by 7 bases and the J gene end by 8 bases; junction bases not matched to a gene: 12. CDR3 size: 16 residues. CDR3 bases: TGTGCCATCACCGTTTCGGGACTAGCGGGTTTGGATGAGCAGTTCTTC. It codes for CAITVSGLAGLDEQFF.

V is TRBV28 and J is TRBJ2-1, with 8 bases fitting TRBD1. Germline V gene data show CDR1 as MDHEN and CDR2 as SYDVKM. Trimming at V came to 6 bases and at J to 4 bases, leaving 8 bases not matched to a gene. The CDR3 is made up of 15 amino acids. In DNA form, the CDR3 reads TGTGCCAGCAGGGGGTGGGACAGGATATACAATGAGCAGTTCTTC. Protein: CASRGWDRIYNEQFF.

The V call is TRBV4-2, the J call TRBJ2-3, with unresolved D. The CDR3 extends over 17 amino acids. The germline V and J ends were trimmed by 0 bases and 1 base, with 14 bases remaining between them. The germline gives CDR1 LGHNA, CDR2 YNFKEQ. The CDR3 region is CASSQDVEELGTDTQYF. CDR3 nucleotides: TGTGCCAGCAGCCAAGACGTCGAAGAGTTGGGCACAGATACGCAGTATTTT.

This chain joins TRBV20-1 and TRBJ2-4; 8 nucleotides line up with TRBD2. CDR3 length equals 14 residues. With V trimmed by 2 bases and J by 8 bases, 8 bases remained unmatched. Per the germline V gene, CDR1 is DFQATT and CDR2 is SNEGSKA (reference sequence). CDR3 nucleotides: TGCAGTGCTAGAATGGCGGGAGGAGGGGACATTCAGTACTTC. Protein: CSARMAGGGDIQYF.

This clonotype has only a few counts. The chain couples TRBV7-9 to TRBJ2-1; 11 nucleotides agree with TRBD2. The CDR3 loop spans 18 amino acids. Germline-derived CDR1 and CDR2 are SEHNR and FQNEAQ (reference sequence). Trimming cost V 1 base and J 0 bases; bases outside gene matches: 5. CDR3 residues: CASSLDLAGGLSYNEQFF. The DNA for the CDR3 is TGTGCCAGCAGCTTAGACTTAGCGGGAGGGCTCTCCTACAATGAGCAGTTCTTC.

This clonotype was picked up a small number of times. The chain employs TRBV28 and TRBJ2-7; 12 bases fit TRBD2. The CDR3 contains 16 residues. V shed 7 bases and J 1 base; nucleotides not matched to a gene: 8. CDR1 and CDR2 from the germline V gene are MDHEN and SYDVKM. CDR3 loop: CASTQPTSGSSYEQYF. As DNA, the CDR3 is TGTGCCAGCACTCAGCCGACTAGCGGGAGTTCCTACGAGCAGTACTTC. Full variable domain (rest looked up from reference TRBV28 and TRBJ2-7): DVKVTQSSRYLVKRTGEKVFLECVQDMDHENMFWYRQDPGLGLRLIYFSYDVKMKEKGDIPEGYSVSREKKERFSLILESASTNQTSMYLCASTQPTSGSSYEQYFGPGTRLTVT.

The chain recombines TRBV6-5 with TRBJ2-1; D could derive from TRBD1 or TRBD2 (5 bases each). V lost 7 bases and J 7 bases, leaving 23 bases between the germline ends. This CDR3 has 16 amino acids. CDR1 is MNHEY, CDR2 SVGAGI, per germline. CDR3 sequence reads: CASNILGTTLGNEQFF. The CDR3 DNA reads as TGTGCCAGCAACATATTGGGGACCACCCTTGGGAATGAGCAGTTCTTC.

CDR3 amino acids: CASRGGQGVLNEQFF. The CDR3 coding sequence is TGTGCCAGCAGAGGTGGACAGGGGGTTTTAAATGAGCAGTTCTTC. This chain links TRBV5-6 with TRBJ2-1; TRBD1 aligns across 10 bases. Germline loops: CDR1 SGHDT, CDR2 YYEEEE. The CDR3 is 15 residues long. With 5 bases clipped from V and 7 bases from J, the junction kept 9 bases outside the gene matches. The full variable domain, in which reference TRBV5-6 and TRBJ2-1 provide the parts outside the CDR3, is DAGVTQSPTHLIKTRGQQVTLRCSPKSGHDTVSWYQQALGQGPQFIFQYYEEEERQRGNFPDRFSGHQFPNYSSELNVNALLLGDSALYLCASRGGQGVLNEQFFGPGTRLTVL.

This rearrangement joins TRBV20-1 to TRBJ2-5; 13 bases fit TRBD2. This CDR3 is 16 amino acids long. CDR1 and CDR2 from the germline V gene are DFQATT and SNEGSKA (reference sequence). V lost 1 base, J lost 7 bases, and 9 bases stayed unmatched. CDR3 protein: CSARVLGTSGMRTQYF. As DNA, the CDR3 is TGCAGTGCTAGAGTCCTCGGGACTAGCGGGATGAGGACCCAGTACTTC.

This chain connects TRBV7-2 to TRBJ2-5; D is possibly TRBD1 or TRBD2 (6 bases each). CDR3 size: 15 residues. Germline CDR1 and CDR2: SGHTA and FQGNSA. V dropped 3 bases and J dropped 4 bases, with 15 bases sitting between them. In DNA, the CDR3 is TGTGCCAGCAGCTTGTCCCGGGGGCAGACAGAGACCCAGTACTTC. Its translation is CASSLSRGQTETQYF.

The chain couples TRBV7-2 to TRBJ2-5; tentative D call: TRBD2 (5 bases). The germline V and J ends were trimmed by 0 bases and 5 bases, with 10 bases remaining between them. The CDR3 covers 14 residues. Germline CDR1 reads SGHTA; CDR2 reads FQGNSA. CDR3 coding DNA: TGTGCCAGCAGCTTAGCAGCGGTAGGGGAGACCCAGTACTTC. Amino acid sequence: CASSLAAVGETQYF.

This clonotype was detected a few times. The rearrangement links TRBV20-1 to TRBJ1-5; unclear D gene. V dropped 3 bases and J dropped 11 bases, with 17 bases sitting between them. Germline V gives CDR1 DFQATT, CDR2 SNEGSKA (reference sequence). The CDR3 contains 13 residues. The CDR3 DNA reads as TGCAGTGCTAGCCATGGCGGTGAAATGGCCCAGCATTTT. Its protein is CSASHGGEMAQHF.

The chain uses TRBV28 and TRBJ1-5; 9 bases agree with TRBD1. V was clipped by 5 bases and J by 0 bases; unmatched bases: 8. The germline V gene has CDR1 MDHEN and CDR2 SYDVKM. This CDR3 contains 17 residues. The CDR3 DNA sequence: TGTGCCAGCAGTGTAATCGGGGACAGGGATAGCAATCAGCCCCAGCATTTT. Encoded protein: CASSVIGDRDSNQPQHF.

There are a few counts of this clonotype. The J gene is TRBJ2-7, the V gene TRBV7-2; TRBD1 aligns across 7 bases. The germline gives CDR1 SGHTA, CDR2 FQGNSA. V was pared by 2 bases and J by 2 bases, with 6 bases of the junction left unmatched. CDR3 length: 15 amino acids. The CDR3 nucleotides are TGTGCCAGCAGCTTATACCAACAGGGGACCTACGAGCAGTACTTC. Amino acid sequence: CASSLYQQGTYEQYF.

The table lists this clonotype with a few counts. The gene calls are TRBV3-1 and TRBJ2-1; 11 bases align to TRBD2. The CDR3 is 19 amino acids. Germline values: CDR1 LGHDT, CDR2 YNNKEL (reference sequence). After removal of 0 bases from V and 6 bases from J, the junction contained 13 bases not matched to a gene. The CDR3 spells CASSQDRGKGLADLNEQFF. CDR3 DNA sequence: TGTGCCAGCAGCCAAGATCGGGGGAAGGGACTAGCGGATCTCAATGAGCAGTTCTTC.

This clonotype has just a few counts. This rearrangement joins TRBV29-1 to TRBJ1-1; the match to TRBD1 covers 8 bases. The CDR3 spans 14 residues. CDR1 and CDR2 (germline): SQVTM, ANQGSEA. V lost 6 bases and J lost 2; bases outside the gene matches: 8. The CDR3 sequence: CSVRPTGENTEAFF. CDR3 bases: TGCAGCGTCCGCCCGACAGGGGAAAACACTGAAGCTTTCTTT.

A few counts support this clonotype. The V call is TRBV9, the J call TRBJ2-5; no definite D call. Germline V gene sequence: CDR1 SGDLS, CDR2 YYNGEE. Trimming stripped 4 bases from V and 5 bases from J, with 15 bases between. This CDR3 spans 14 amino acids. The CDR3 here is CASSFRPSMETQYF. DNA of the CDR3: TGTGCCAGCAGCTTTCGTCCAAGCATGGAGACCCAGTACTTC.

The chain is built from TRBV29-1 and TRBJ1-1; 9 bases match TRBD1. Germline trimming cut 4 bases from V and 1 base from J; bases unmatched to any gene: 4. Germline V gives CDR1 SQVTM, CDR2 ANQGSEA. The CDR3 loop spans 14 amino acids. CDR3 residues: CSVGDRAGNTEAFF. As DNA, the CDR3 is TGCAGCGTTGGGGACAGGGCGGGGAACACTGAAGCTTTCTTT.

The chain carries TRBV4-3 and TRBJ2-5; 9 bases align to TRBD1. This CDR3 comprises 17 residues. V was pared by 0 bases and J by 4 bases, with 9 bases of the junction left unmatched. Germline V lookup: CDR1 LGHNA, CDR2 YSLEER. In DNA form, the CDR3 reads TGCGCCAGCAGCCAAGATCTGAGGACAGGGGAGTCAGAGACCCAGTACTTC. Translated: CASSQDLRTGESETQYF.

This chain uses TRBV25-1 with TRBJ1-1; the D is unclear. This CDR3 is built from 13 residues. V was shortened by 7 bases and J by 8 bases, with 17 bases between the two germline ends. The germline gives CDR1 MGHDK, CDR2 SYGVNS. As DNA, the CDR3 is TGTGCCAGCACACGGACGGGGATGGGAGAAGCTTTCTTT. Translation: CASTRTGMGEAFF.

The J gene is TRBJ2-7, the V gene TRBV7-3; 7 nucleotides match TRBD1. V gave up 5 bases and J gave up 5 bases; unmatched junction bases: 9. CDR3 length equals 14 residues. CDR1 is SGHTA, CDR2 FQGTGA, per germline. For the CDR3, the DNA is TGTGCCAGCAGCCCTAACCGACAGGGCCACGAGCAGTACTTC. Amino acids: CASSPNRQGHEQYF. The full variable domain, completed using reference TRBV7-3 and TRBJ2-7, is GAGVSQTPSNKVTEKGKYVELRCDPISGHTALYWYRQSLGQGPEFLIYFQGTGAADDSGLPNDRFFAVRPEGSVSTLKIQRTERGDSAVYLCASSPNRQGHEQYFGPGTRLTVT.

The rearrangement joins TRBV5-1 to TRBJ2-3; 7 bases are shared with TRBD2. This CDR3 region has 11 residues. V trimming: 8 bases; J trimming: 4 bases; junction bases outside the gene matches: 1. The germline V gene has CDR1 SGHRS and CDR2 YFSETQ. The CDR3 DNA reads TGCGCCAGACGGGAGGCAGATACGCAGTATTTT. Protein sequence: CARREADTQYF.